The 26 T cell receptor beta chains below all came from one sample that was sequenced in a study of T cells in Graves' hyperthyroidism and ophthalmopathy (dated by TCRdb to between 2017 and 2020). The library was made by multiplex PCR. Data came from an Illumina HiSeq 2000. The TCR beta CDR3 regions were amplified from the RNA transcripts. A first-round RT-PCR of the TCR CDR3 used the HTBI primer set with the Qiagen OneStep RT-PCR kit. TCRdb reran the public reads through fastp at Q25 and MiXCR, keeping productive beta chains. Each entry merges the rows of one CDR3 protein and shows their most common DNA and genes. The sample has about 710,000 distinct CDR3 sequences on record, about 15% of them singletons. Around 7.7% of the sample is held by the ten biggest clonotypes. Sequenced: blood. The receptors come from a young man with Graves' hyperthyroidism.

This clonotype appeared many times. This chain uses TRBV20-1 with TRBJ2-3; D might be TRBD1 (6 bases). V lost 6 bases and J lost 3, with 13 bases in between. The germline V gene has CDR1 DFQATT and CDR2 SNEGSKA (reference sequence). The CDR3 is 13 amino acids. CDR3 nucleotides: TGCAGTGCCTCCGTAGGACAGACAGATACGCAGTATTTT. This translates into CSASVGQTDTQYF.

In this sample, this clonotype turned up many times. The J gene is TRBJ1-2, the V gene TRBV3-1; D ambiguous. CDR1 and CDR2 (germline): LGHDT, YNNKEL (reference sequence). Trimming removed 4 bases from V and 4 bases from J, with 16 bases in between. The CDR3 consists of 15 residues. CDR3 in amino acids: CASSPLDRTIYGYTF. DNA for the CDR3: TGTGCCAGCAGCCCCCTCGACCGAACTATCTATGGCTACACCTTC.

About this clonotype: This may be a read error: a much more frequent sequence differs by one nucleotide. The CDR3 protein is CSARPVDRGQEAQYF. CDR3 coding DNA: TGCAGTGCTCGACCCGTCGACAGGGGGCAAGAGGCCCAGTACTTC. This chain connects TRBV20-1 to TRBJ2-5; 10 nucleotides agree with TRBD1. The CDR3 loop spans 15 amino acids. Per the germline V gene, CDR1 is DFQATT and CDR2 is SNEGSKA (reference sequence).

The rearrangement uses TRBV19 and TRBJ2-2; D gene unclear. CDR1 is LNHDA, CDR2 SQIVND, per germline (reference sequence). This CDR3 is 12 amino acids long. V was clipped by 4 bases and J by 6 bases, with 6 bases between them. For the CDR3, the DNA is TGTGCCAGTAGTAAATGGGCCGGGGAGCTGTTTTTT. Protein sequence: CASSKWAGELFF.

The chain couples TRBV5-8 to TRBJ2-1; no definite D call. CDR1 SGHTS and CDR2 YDEGEE come from the germline V gene. V was pared by 0 bases and J by 5 bases, with 12 bases between. CDR3 length: 15 amino acids. CDR3 nucleotide sequence: TGTGCCAGCAGCTTGGGGCTCCGGGCTAACAATGAGCAGTTCTTC. It encodes CASSLGLRANNEQFF.

This clonotype was seen more than once but under ten times. V is TRBV20-1 and J is TRBJ2-7; possibly TRBD2 for D (5 bases). With 3 bases removed from V and 6 bases from J, the gap between germline ends came to 12 bases. Germline CDR1 DFQATT, CDR2 SNEGSKA (reference sequence). The length of the CDR3 is 12 residues. This CDR3 is CSARALASEQYF. The CDR3 region has the DNA TGCAGTGCTAGGGCTCTAGCATCCGAGCAGTACTTC.

This clonotype occurred many times. The chain employs TRBV20-1 and TRBJ2-3, with D perhaps assigned TRBD1 or TRBD2 (5 bases each). The CDR3 has 14 amino acids. Germline lookup yields CDR1 DFQATT and CDR2 SNEGSKA (reference sequence). V was shortened by 1 base and J by 3 bases, with 11 bases between the two germline ends. The CDR3 bases are TGCAGTGCTAGAGGAGGGGAAAGGACAGATACGCAGTATTTT. Its translation is CSARGGERTDTQYF.

This chain links TRBV9 with TRBJ2-1; the D gene is possibly TRBD2 (6 bases). Between the trimmed V and J ends, which lost 3 bases and 0 bases, there was a span of 19 bases. Germline loops: CDR1 SGDLS, CDR2 YYNGEE. The CDR3 extends over 18 amino acids. In nucleotides, the CDR3 is TGTGCCAGCAGCGCCTCGGGAGTGAGGGCCTACTCCTACAATGAGCAGTTCTTC. This codes for CASSASGVRAYSYNEQFF. The variable domain in full, completed from reference TRBV9 and TRBJ2-1, reads DSGVTQTPKHLITATGQRVTLRCSPRSGDLSVYWYQQSLDQGLQFLIQYYNGEERAKGNILERFSAQQFPDLHSELNLSSLELGDSALYFCASSASGVRAYSYNEQFFGPGTRLTVL.

Notes on this clonotype: A read error may be the cause here, since a much bigger clone is one base away. The chain has TRBV6-5 and TRBJ2-2; TRBD2 is a possible D gene (6 bases). CDR1 MNHEY and CDR2 SVGAGI come from the germline V gene. The CDR3 has 15 amino acids. The CDR3 region has the DNA TGTGCCAGCAGTTACCGCGGGACGAACACCGGGGGGCTGTTTTTT. This sequence encodes CASSYRGTNTGGLFF.

The sample holds many counts of this clonotype. The chain combines TRBV27 with TRBJ2-3; 7 bases line up with TRBD1. CDR1 and CDR2 from the germline V gene are MNHEY and SMNVEV (reference sequence). Trimming cost V 3 bases and J 3 bases; bases outside gene matches: 3. The CDR3 is made up of 14 amino acids. CDR3 sequence reads: CASSFGQVTDTQYF. CDR3 bases: TGTGCCAGCAGTTTTGGACAGGTAACAGATACGCAGTATTTT.

The chain uses TRBV9 and TRBJ1-1; 9 bases map to TRBD1. Germline V gene sequence: CDR1 SGDLS, CDR2 YYNGEE. V lost 2 bases to trimming and J lost 1 base; unmatched junction nucleotides: 3. The CDR3 is 15 residues long. The CDR3: CASSVETGGNTEAFF. DNA of the CDR3: TGTGCCAGCAGCGTTGAGACAGGGGGGAACACTGAAGCTTTCTTT.

This clonotype was seen ten or more times. The rearrangement uses TRBV28 and TRBJ1-1; tentatively, D is TRBD1 (6 bases). Between the trimmed V and J ends, which lost 7 bases and 1 base, there was a span of 19 bases. The germline gives CDR1 MDHEN, CDR2 SYDVKM. CDR3 length: 16 residues. In nucleotides, the CDR3 is TGTGCCAGCACCCTCCCAGCCTCAGGGGAGAACACTGAAGCTTTCTTT. This encodes CASTLPASGENTEAFF.

The sample holds a few counts of this clonotype. The chain links TRBV27 to TRBJ1-5; D is perhaps TRBD1 (5 bases). The CDR3 covers 18 residues. Trimming shortened V by 3 bases and J by 3 bases, and 21 bases separated the two germline ends. Germline V lookup: CDR1 MNHEY, CDR2 SMNVEV (reference sequence). Here the CDR3 reads CASSFKWPVAGINQPQHF. For the CDR3, the DNA is TGTGCCAGCAGTTTCAAGTGGCCAGTGGCAGGGATCAATCAGCCCCAGCATTTT.

Notes on this clonotype: Since a much larger clone is just one base distant, this may be a read error. The V gene is TRBV20-1, the J gene TRBJ1-1; D remains unclear. CDR3 length: 13 amino acids. CDR1 and CDR2 from the germline V gene are DFQATT and SNEGSKA (reference sequence). The CDR3 region is CSARAGRETGAFF. The CDR3 DNA is TGCAGTGCTAGGGCGGGGAGGGAAACTGGAGCTTTCTTT.

This clonotype came up many times. The rearrangement uses TRBV29-1 and TRBJ2-5, with D possibly matching TRBD2 (7 bases). The V and J ends lost 5 bases and 7 bases respectively, with 17 bases between them. CDR3 length: 13 amino acids. Per the germline V gene, CDR1 is SQVTM and CDR2 is ANQGSEA. CDR3 DNA sequence: TGCAGCGTTACAGGGAGAGCGGGAAGGACCCAGTACTTC. Translation: CSVTGRAGRTQYF.

At least ten counts were recorded for this clonotype. V gene TRBV28 combines with J gene TRBJ2-7; the D gene is possibly TRBD2 (5 bases). Between the trimmed V and J ends, which lost 3 bases and 0 bases, there was a span of 9 bases. The germline V gene encodes CDR1 MDHEN and CDR2 SYDVKM. This CDR3 has 14 amino acids. The CDR3 region has the DNA TGTGCCAGCAGTTTGTCCCGGGACTCCTACGAGCAGTACTTC. Protein: CASSLSRDSYEQYF. Using reference TRBV28 and TRBJ2-7 for the parts outside the CDR3, the full variable domain is DVKVTQSSRYLVKRTGEKVFLECVQDMDHENMFWYRQDPGLGLRLIYFSYDVKMKEKGDIPEGYSVSREKKERFSLILESASTNQTSMYLCASSLSRDSYEQYFGPGTRLTVT.

In its sample, this clonotype was seen a few times. V usage is TRBV10-1 and J usage is TRBJ2-1; D is perhaps TRBD1 or TRBD2 (5 bases each). Germline V CDR1 and CDR2: WNHNN, SYGVQD (reference sequence). This CDR3 is 13 amino acids long. The V gene lost 0 bases and the J gene lost 7 bases, with 7 bases spanning the gap. The CDR3 nucleotides are TGCGCCAGCAGTGAGTCGGGGGTAAATGAGCAGTTCTTC. It codes for CASSESGVNEQFF.

This clonotype was observed many times. The chain links TRBV30 to TRBJ2-1, with TRBD1 identical over 12 bases. CDR1 and CDR2 from the germline V gene are GTSNPN and SVGIG (reference sequence). CDR3 length: 15 amino acids. Losses at the gene ends were 2 bases for V and 8 bases for J; bases not matched to a gene: 7. The CDR3 loop reads CAWSFPGQGAYEQFF. In nucleotides, the CDR3 is TGTGCCTGGAGTTTCCCGGGACAGGGGGCCTATGAGCAGTTCTTC.

The chain couples TRBV4-1 to TRBJ2-7, with unresolved D. V lost 0 bases and J 4 bases, leaving 13 bases between the germline ends. The CDR3 extends over 15 amino acids. Germline values: CDR1 MGHRA, CDR2 YSYEKL. CDR3 region: CASSQEGPAEYEQYF. The CDR3 bases are TGCGCCAGCAGCCAAGAAGGGCCAGCTGAGTACGAGCAGTACTTC.

At least ten counts were recorded for this clonotype. The chain couples TRBV27 to TRBJ2-1; perhaps TRBD2 as D (5 bases). Trimming took 4 bases from V and 3 from J, leaving 7 bases between them. This CDR3 comprises 13 residues. The V gene's germline CDR1 is MNHEY and CDR2 SMNVEV (reference sequence). The CDR3 loop reads CASSSTIYNEQFF. CDR3 DNA: TGTGCCAGCAGTTCGACTATCTACAATGAGCAGTTCTTC.

Ten or more counts support this clonotype. The V and J genes are TRBV20-1 and TRBJ2-1, with D perhaps being TRBD1 or TRBD2 (5 bases each). The germline V gene encodes CDR1 DFQATT and CDR2 SNEGSKA (reference sequence). The CDR3 contains 15 residues. CDR3: CSAPLMGVSYNEQFF. CDR3 DNA: TGCAGCGCCCCCCTAATGGGGGTCAGCTACAATGAGCAGTTCTTC.

The chain uses TRBV7-3 and TRBJ1-6, with 7 bases aligning to TRBD1. CDR1 is SGHTA, CDR2 FQGTGA, per germline. Trimming took 5 bases from V and 4 from J; bases not matched to a gene: 8. The CDR3 is made up of 16 amino acids. The CDR3 nucleotides are TGTGCCAGCAGCGTCTCCGGGACAGATTATAATTCACCCCTCCACTTT. Protein sequence: CASSVSGTDYNSPLHF.

This clonotype was detected only a few times. The V gene is TRBV27, the J gene TRBJ2-3; possibly TRBD2 for D (6 bases). V was shortened by 7 bases and J by 1 base, with 21 bases between the two germline ends. Germline V gene data show CDR1 as MNHEY and CDR2 as SMNVEV (reference sequence). CDR3 size: 17 residues. This CDR3 reads CASTWRNQGGGTDTQYF. The CDR3 DNA follows: TGTGCCAGCACCTGGAGGAACCAGGGAGGAGGCACAGATACGCAGTATTTT.

The rearrangement links TRBV5-1 to TRBJ1-2, with D hard to call. The CDR3 covers 14 residues. CDR1 and CDR2 (germline): SGHRS, YFSETQ. The ends were cut back, 2 bases at V and 2 bases at J, with 10 bases in the middle. In DNA, the CDR3 is TGCGCCAGCAGCTTCGGATTGGGGAACTATGGCTACACCTTC. Translation gives CASSFGLGNYGYTF.

J is TRBJ2-7 and V is TRBV6-1; 8 nucleotides match TRBD2. The CDR3 is made up of 13 amino acids. The trim removed 8 bases at V and 6 bases at J, leaving 9 bases unmatched. Germline V gene lookup returns CDR1 MNHNS and CDR2 SASEGT. The CDR3 bases are TGTGCCAGCGCCGGGACTAGTGGTCTCGAGCAGTACTTC. Amino acids: CASAGTSGLEQYF.

The chain uses TRBV7-2 and TRBJ2-5, with D perhaps matching TRBD1 (6 bases). The CDR3 is 19 amino acids. CDR1 is SGHTA and CDR2 is FQGNSA in the germline V gene. The germline V and J ends were trimmed by 5 bases and 1 base, with 26 bases remaining between them. For the CDR3, the DNA is TGTGCCAGCAGCCACGGCAATGGGACAAAGAGCAAGGCCCAAGAGACCCAGTACTTC. Encoded protein: CASSHGNGTKSKAQETQYF.